A selection of T cell receptor beta chains follows, all from one sample in a study of T cell repertoires in cytomegalovirus infection. These receptors' antigens are unknown. TCRdb re-called the reads through MiXCR, storing one row per CDR3 protein. Of about 830,000 distinct CDR3 sequences in the sample, 30% to 35% were seen once. This specimen consisted of cultured CD8+ T cells from PBMCs, obtained from culture after CMV antigen stimulation. All receptors derive from a human donor in good health (CMV status not recorded). Some clones in this sample may be carry-over from other donors' samples. Each CDR3 is given with its conserved first and last residue. Fields, in order: D gene, V gene, J gene, clone size, CDR3 protein, CDR3 DNA. D genes are given only for firm matches. A clone size is listed for some rows: how often the clone was seen (once, few, many), or a class if it is expanded.

d_call: NA
v_call: TRBV6-2/TRBV6-3
j_call: TRBJ2-5
clone_size: NA
cdr3_aa: CASSTSDSAQETQYF
cdr3_nt: TGTGCCAGCAGTACCTCCGACAGCGCCCAAGAGACCCAGTACTTC

d_call: TRBD2
v_call: TRBV12-5
j_call: TRBJ2-3
clone_size: NA
cdr3_aa: CASGPTSGERDTQYF
cdr3_nt: TGTGCTAGTGGACCGACTAGCGGGGAACGAGATACGCAGTATTTT

d_call: NA
v_call: TRBV14
j_call: TRBJ1-1
clone_size: NA
cdr3_aa: CASSQGSFLGRNTEAFF
cdr3_nt: TGTGCCAGCAGCCAAGGGTCCTTCTTGGGTCGGAACACTGAAGCTTTCTTT

d_call: NA
v_call: TRBV9
j_call: TRBJ2-5
clone_size: NA
cdr3_aa: CASSEPAQGGNKETQYF
cdr3_nt: TGTGCCAGCAGTGAACCGGCCCAGGGTGGGAATAAAGAGACCCAGTACTTC

d_call: NA
v_call: TRBV7-9
j_call: TRBJ1-1
clone_size: few
cdr3_aa: CASSLSSHTEAFF
cdr3_nt: TGTGCCAGCAGCTTAAGCAGTCACACTGAAGCTTTCTTT

d_call: NA
v_call: TRBV7-9
j_call: TRBJ2-3
clone_size: NA
cdr3_aa: CASSLEGHSTDTQYF
cdr3_nt: TGTGCCAGCAGCTTAGAGGGCCACAGCACAGATACGCAGTATTTT

d_call: TRBD1
v_call: TRBV24-1
j_call: TRBJ2-1
clone_size: NA
cdr3_aa: CATRGQGARDEQFF
cdr3_nt: TGTGCCACCAGAGGACAGGGGGCTAGGGATGAGCAGTTCTTC

d_call: NA
v_call: TRBV4-1
j_call: TRBJ1-6
clone_size: few
cdr3_aa: CASSQDSLQVGSSPLHF
cdr3_nt: TGCGCCAGCAGCCAAGATTCCCTACAGGTCGGGAGTTCACCCCTCCACTTT

d_call: NA
v_call: TRBV29-1
j_call: TRBJ2-2
clone_size: NA
cdr3_aa: CSVEDLQGRSPNTGELFF
cdr3_nt: TGCAGCGTTGAAGATCTTCAGGGACGGTCCCCGAACACCGGGGAGCTGTTTTTT

d_call: NA
v_call: TRBV7-9
j_call: TRBJ1-2
clone_size: once
cdr3_aa: CASSLSSGANGYTF
cdr3_nt: TGTGCCAGCAGCTTATCCTCGGGCGCGAATGGCTACACCTTC

d_call: TRBD1
v_call: TRBV7-9
j_call: TRBJ2-1
clone_size: many
cdr3_aa: CASSLGDRGHGEQFF
cdr3_nt: TGTGCCAGCAGCTTAGGCGACAGGGGGCACGGTGAGCAGTTCTTC

d_call: TRBD1
v_call: TRBV27
j_call: TRBJ1-5
clone_size: few
cdr3_aa: CASSLSWGQTSNQPQHF
cdr3_nt: TGTGCCAGCAGTTTATCGTGGGGACAGACTAGCAATCAGCCCCAGCATTTT

d_call: NA
v_call: TRBV7-9
j_call: TRBJ2-5
clone_size: NA
cdr3_aa: CASSPPTVYETQYF
cdr3_nt: TGTGCCAGCAGCCCCCCGACTGTCTACGAGACCCAGTACTTC

d_call: TRBD1
v_call: TRBV6-6
j_call: TRBJ2-5
clone_size: many
cdr3_aa: CASSGTVHLYQETQYF
cdr3_nt: TGTGCCAGCAGCGGGACAGTCCACTTGTACCAAGAGACCCAGTACTTC

d_call: NA
v_call: TRBV6-4
j_call: TRBJ2-2
clone_size: NA
cdr3_aa: CASSDSAGTGELFF
cdr3_nt: TGTGCCAGCAGTGACTCTGCGGGTACCGGGGAGCTGTTTTTT

d_call: NA
v_call: TRBV29-1
j_call: TRBJ2-5
clone_size: few
cdr3_aa: CSALRAETQYF
cdr3_nt: TGCAGCGCATTACGGGCCGAGACCCAGTACTTC

d_call: TRBD2
v_call: TRBV28
j_call: TRBJ2-1
clone_size: few
cdr3_aa: CASLGAGETYNEQFF
cdr3_nt: TGTGCCAGCCTCGGAGCGGGGGAAACCTACAATGAGCAGTTCTTC

d_call: NA
v_call: TRBV19
j_call: TRBJ2-7
clone_size: few
cdr3_aa: CASSIVGTSYEQYF
cdr3_nt: TGTGCCAGTAGTATAGTCGGGACATCCTACGAGCAGTACTTC

d_call: NA
v_call: TRBV7-9
j_call: TRBJ2-7
clone_size: NA
cdr3_aa: CASSLARPLSEQYF
cdr3_nt: TGTGCCAGCAGCTTGGCAAGGCCCCTCTCCGAGCAGTACTTC

d_call: NA
v_call: TRBV7-9
j_call: TRBJ2-7
clone_size: few
cdr3_aa: CASTLTARASGSPYEQYF
cdr3_nt: TGTGCCAGCACCTTGACCGCCAGGGCCTCAGGGAGCCCCTACGAGCAGTACTTC

d_call: NA
v_call: TRBV27
j_call: TRBJ1-5
clone_size: NA
cdr3_aa: CASSLVINQPQHF
cdr3_nt: TGTGCCAGCAGTTTAGTTATCAATCAACCCCAGCATTTT

d_call: NA
v_call: TRBV7-2
j_call: TRBJ1-5
clone_size: many
cdr3_aa: CASSFSRIGAGQPQHF
cdr3_nt: TGTGCCAGCAGCTTCTCCCGAATCGGGGCGGGGCAGCCCCAGCATTTT

d_call: NA
v_call: TRBV9
j_call: TRBJ2-1
clone_size: NA
cdr3_aa: CASSPEGRDEQFF
cdr3_nt: TGTGCCAGCAGCCCAGAGGGTAGGGATGAGCAGTTCTTC

d_call: NA
v_call: TRBV11-2
j_call: TRBJ2-1
clone_size: many
cdr3_aa: CASSLVAYEQFF
cdr3_nt: TGTGCCAGCAGCTTAGTGGCCTATGAGCAGTTCTTC

d_call: TRBD1
v_call: TRBV15
j_call: TRBJ2-1
clone_size: NA
cdr3_aa: CATSGTGGPRLYNEQFF
cdr3_nt: TGTGCCACCAGCGGGACAGGCGGGCCGAGGTTATACAATGAGCAGTTCTTC

d_call: NA
v_call: TRBV6-5
j_call: TRBJ2-3
clone_size: few
cdr3_aa: CASSYSTAGDTQYF
cdr3_nt: TGTGCCAGCAGTTACTCGACGGCAGGGGATACGCAGTATTTT

d_call: NA
v_call: TRBV24-1
j_call: TRBJ2-1
clone_size: NA
cdr3_aa: CATSPKEYNEQFF
cdr3_nt: TGTGCCACCAGTCCGAAGGAGTACAATGAGCAGTTCTTC

d_call: TRBD1
v_call: TRBV6-2/TRBV6-3
j_call: TRBJ1-1
clone_size: many
cdr3_aa: CASSYGATGTEAFF
cdr3_nt: TGTGCCAGCAGTTACGGAGCGACAGGGACTGAAGCTTTCTTT

d_call: TRBD1
v_call: TRBV27
j_call: TRBJ1-4
clone_size: few
cdr3_aa: CASSLQGRGEKLFF
cdr3_nt: TGTGCCAGCAGTCTACAGGGGAGGGGTGAAAAACTGTTTTTT

d_call: NA
v_call: TRBV4-1
j_call: TRBJ1-6
clone_size: few
cdr3_aa: CASTQEGRGNSPLHF
cdr3_nt: TGCGCCAGCACCCAAGAGGGGCGCGGGAATTCACCCCTCCACTTT

d_call: NA
v_call: TRBV2
j_call: TRBJ2-7
clone_size: NA
cdr3_aa: CASSDVGEQYF
cdr3_nt: TGTGCCAGCAGTGACGTGGGGGAGCAGTACTTC

d_call: TRBD1
v_call: TRBV27
j_call: TRBJ2-5
clone_size: NA
cdr3_aa: CASSPRQGSPQETQYF
cdr3_nt: TGTGCCAGCAGTCCCCGACAGGGCTCCCCCCAAGAGACCCAGTACTTC

d_call: NA
v_call: TRBV6-1
j_call: TRBJ2-2
clone_size: NA
cdr3_aa: CASSAELFF
cdr3_nt: TGTGCCAGCAGTGCTGAGCTGTTTTTT

d_call: NA
v_call: TRBV11-3
j_call: TRBJ2-1
clone_size: many
cdr3_aa: CASSSGPPGTYNEQFF
cdr3_nt: TGTGCCAGCAGCTCCGGGCCTCCCGGGACCTACAATGAGCAGTTCTTC

d_call: TRBD2
v_call: TRBV7-3
j_call: TRBJ2-1
clone_size: NA
cdr3_aa: CASSLTGGGVRDEQFF
cdr3_nt: TGTGCCAGCAGCTTAACGGGGGGAGGGGTGCGTGATGAGCAGTTCTTC

d_call: NA
v_call: TRBV7-9
j_call: TRBJ2-3
clone_size: NA
cdr3_aa: CASNFSGGRSTDTQYF
cdr3_nt: TGTGCCAGCAATTTTAGTGGGGGCCGGAGCACAGATACGCAGTATTTT

d_call: NA
v_call: TRBV7-6
j_call: TRBJ1-1
clone_size: NA
cdr3_aa: CASSLGGGFEAFF
cdr3_nt: TGTGCCAGCAGCCTCGGAGGTGGATTTGAAGCTTTCTTT

d_call: NA
v_call: TRBV9
j_call: TRBJ2-6
clone_size: NA
cdr3_aa: CASSVGGGSGANVLTF
cdr3_nt: TGTGCCAGCAGCGTAGGAGGAGGCTCTGGGGCCAACGTCCTGACTTTC

d_call: TRBD2
v_call: TRBV6-5
j_call: TRBJ2-5
clone_size: NA
cdr3_aa: CASSSNGGGQTQYF
cdr3_nt: TGTGCCAGCAGCTCTAATGGGGGGGGACAGACCCAGTACTTC

d_call: TRBD2
v_call: TRBV20-1
j_call: TRBJ2-3
clone_size: few
cdr3_aa: CSARPGRVPSTDTQYF
cdr3_nt: TGCAGTGCTAGACCTGGGAGGGTACCGAGCACAGATACGCAGTATTTT

d_call: TRBD1
v_call: TRBV29-1
j_call: TRBJ1-2
clone_size: many
cdr3_aa: CSALDRGYGYTF
cdr3_nt: TGCAGCGCCTTAGACAGGGGCTATGGCTACACCTTC

d_call: NA
v_call: TRBV4-1
j_call: TRBJ2-6
clone_size: NA
cdr3_aa: CASSQDTGRSGANVLTF
cdr3_nt: TGCGCCAGCAGCCAAGATACCGGGCGCTCTGGGGCCAACGTCCTGACTTTC

d_call: TRBD1
v_call: TRBV11-3
j_call: TRBJ2-5
clone_size: few
cdr3_aa: CASSRRDRGHETQYF
cdr3_nt: TGTGCCAGCAGCCGCCGGGACAGGGGCCACGAGACCCAGTACTTC

d_call: NA
v_call: TRBV20-1
j_call: TRBJ1-1
clone_size: NA
cdr3_aa: CSARDWSNTEAFF
cdr3_nt: TGCAGTGCTAGAGATTGGAGCAACACTGAAGCTTTCTTT

d_call: TRBD1
v_call: TRBV10-3
j_call: TRBJ2-1
clone_size: NA
cdr3_aa: CAISPDRVGHEQFF
cdr3_nt: TGTGCCATCAGTCCGGACAGGGTTGGCCATGAGCAGTTCTTC

d_call: NA
v_call: TRBV6-1
j_call: TRBJ2-3
clone_size: NA
cdr3_aa: CASSEDGDTQYF
cdr3_nt: TGTGCCAGCAGTGAAGATGGAGACACGCAGTATTTT

d_call: TRBD2
v_call: TRBV28
j_call: TRBJ2-1
clone_size: few
cdr3_aa: CASSFLSGGPQNEQFF
cdr3_nt: TGTGCCAGCAGTTTCCTCAGCGGGGGGCCTCAAAATGAGCAGTTCTTC

d_call: NA
v_call: TRBV7-8
j_call: TRBJ2-2
clone_size: many
cdr3_aa: CASSSHRNTGELFF
cdr3_nt: TGTGCCAGCAGCTCTCACAGGAACACCGGGGAGCTGTTTTTT

d_call: NA
v_call: TRBV6-1
j_call: TRBJ2-5
clone_size: NA
cdr3_aa: CASSSRSAETQYF
cdr3_nt: TGTGCCAGCAGCTCGAGGAGCGCAGAGACCCAGTACTTC

d_call: NA
v_call: TRBV19
j_call: TRBJ1-5
clone_size: few
cdr3_aa: CASSIIGDSNQPQHF
cdr3_nt: TGTGCCAGTAGTATAATAGGGGATAGCAATCAGCCCCAGCATTTT

d_call: NA
v_call: TRBV6-5
j_call: TRBJ1-1
clone_size: few
cdr3_aa: CASSYETGANTEAFF
cdr3_nt: TGTGCCAGCAGTTACGAGACAGGCGCCAACACTGAAGCTTTCTTT

d_call: NA
v_call: TRBV6-6
j_call: TRBJ2-1
clone_size: NA
cdr3_aa: CASSDPWSLEAGFF
cdr3_nt: TGTGCCAGCAGTGACCCCTGGAGTTTAGAGGCAGGGTTCTTC

d_call: NA
v_call: TRBV7-6
j_call: TRBJ2-1
clone_size: few
cdr3_aa: CASRGSYYNEQFF
cdr3_nt: TGTGCCAGCAGGGGGTCTTACTACAATGAGCAGTTCTTC

d_call: NA
v_call: TRBV7-9
j_call: TRBJ1-6
clone_size: few
cdr3_aa: CASSRDTQNSPLHF
cdr3_nt: TGTGCCAGCAGCCGGGACACCCAGAATTCACCCCTCCACTTT

d_call: NA
v_call: TRBV14
j_call: TRBJ1-2
clone_size: once
cdr3_aa: CASSQDQGLYGYTF
cdr3_nt: TGTGCCAGCAGCCAAGATCAGGGACTTTATGGCTACACCTTC

d_call: NA
v_call: TRBV4-3
j_call: TRBJ2-1
clone_size: NA
cdr3_aa: CASSPRGGAPQYEQFF
cdr3_nt: TGCGCCAGCAGCCCCCGGGGCGGGGCGCCTCAATATGAGCAGTTCTTC

d_call: NA
v_call: TRBV9
j_call: TRBJ2-3
clone_size: NA
cdr3_aa: CASLGGSTDTQYF
cdr3_nt: TGTGCCAGCCTAGGGGGTTCTACAGATACGCAGTATTTT

d_call: TRBD1
v_call: TRBV27
j_call: TRBJ2-5
clone_size: NA
cdr3_aa: CASSFGTGDETQYF
cdr3_nt: TGTGCCAGCAGTTTTGGGACAGGGGACGAGACCCAGTACTTC